What follows are 6 T cell receptor beta chains derived from one specimen sequenced in a study of OX40 agonist ivuxolimab in advanced cancers. Measured with immunoSEQ multiplex PCR; TCRdb has only the in-frame clones, and not every one. The sample contains over 70,000 clones, about 90% of which appear only once. Source: CD4+ or CD8+ T cells sorted from blood, taken in a trial of the OX40 agonist ivuxolimab. The receptors were gathered from an adult with an advanced solid tumor such as melanoma, head and neck, liver or kidney cancer.

The rearrangement joins TRBV29-1 to TRBJ2-7; TRBD2 agrees at 7 bases. The CDR3 covers 14 residues. Unmatched junction bases numbered 12, after V lost 7 bases and J lost 3 bases. CDR1 is SQVTM, CDR2 ANQGSEA, per germline. The CDR3 DNA follows: TGCAGCGCCCGAACACCTAGCGGAGTCTACGAGCAGTACTTC. Translated: CSARTPSGVYEQYF.

V is TRBV28 and J is TRBJ2-1; D is unresolved. The V end lost 4 bases, the J end lost 10 bases, and 26 bases lay between the germline ends. There are 17 residues in the CDR3. Germline loops: CDR1 MDHEN, CDR2 SYDVKM. This CDR3 is CASSSFLLMGGGGEQFF. The CDR3 nucleotides are TGTGCCAGCAGTTCCTTCCTACTTATGGGTGGTGGTGGGGAGCAGTTCTTC.

With regard to this clone: Germline and junction disagree at one end, which may indicate a read error. CDR3 residues: CASSQDRGLLF. The DNA for the CDR3 is TGTGCCAGCAGCCAAGATCGGGGGCTGCTGTTC. The chain combines TRBV4-2 with TRBJ2-7, with D tentatively TRBD1 or TRBD2 (6 bases each). This CDR3 contains 11 residues. Germline values: CDR1 LGHNA, CDR2 YNFKEQ.

Written as DNA, the CDR3 is TGCGCCAGCAGTGAGTCGCGGCTAGCGTACCCCTACGAGCAGTACTTC. Protein product: CASSESRLAYPYEQYF. V gene TRBV10-1 combines with J gene TRBJ2-7; possibly TRBD2 for D (6 bases). The CDR3 covers 16 residues. Trimming cost V 0 bases and J 2 bases, with 14 bases left between them. Germline V gene sequence: CDR1 WNHNN, CDR2 SYGVQD (reference sequence).

V and J are TRBV7-9 and TRBJ1-2; D gene uncertain. With 1 base removed from V and 0 bases from J, the gap between germline ends came to 6 bases. The germline gives CDR1 SEHNR, CDR2 FQNEAQ (reference sequence). This CDR3 has 14 residues. CDR3 residues: CASSLVASNYGYTF. The CDR3 DNA is TGTGCCAGCAGCTTAGTTGCGTCTAACTATGGCTACACCTTC. The full variable domain, with the rest looked up from reference TRBV7-9 and TRBJ1-2, is DTGVSQNPRHKITKRGQNVTFRCDPISEHNRLYWYRQTLGQGPEFLTYFQNEAQLEKSRLLSDRFSAERPKGSFSTLEIQRTEQGDSAMYLCASSLVASNYGYTFGSGTRLTVV.

This sequence joins TRBV9 and TRBJ1-1; perhaps TRBD1 as D (5 bases). There are 15 residues in the CDR3. CDR1 and CDR2 (germline): SGDLS, YYNGEE. V lost 0 bases and J lost 1, with 10 bases in between. CDR3 loop: CASSVEMGPNTEAFF. CDR3 in DNA: TGTGCCAGCAGCGTAGAAATGGGGCCGAACACTGAAGCTTTCTTT.